This is a list of T cell receptor beta chains from one sample in a study of technical replicates of blood from a handful of donors. Sequencing was performed with immunoSEQ multiplex PCR; in TCRdb, only in-frame clones are kept and a portion is missing. The table includes about 70,000 clones, just under 95% detected once. Material: T cells isolated from PBMCs. These TCRs come from a human donor in good health. The CDR3 runs from the conserved cysteine through the conserved F or W. Each record gives: clone size, D gene, V gene, J gene, CDR3 protein, CDR3 DNA. The D gene is left open where the match is weak. Some rows mark clone size as missing; the rest say once, few, many or name a class of expanded clone.

clone_size: -; d_call: TRBD2; v_call: TRBV28; j_call: TRBJ2-7; cdr3_aa: CASSPQRLAGNGEQYF; cdr3_nt: TGTGCCAGCAGCCCACAACGACTAGCGGGAAACGGGGAGCAGTACTTC
clone_size: -; d_call: -; v_call: TRBV28; j_call: TRBJ1-5; cdr3_aa: CASSFRSNQPQHF; cdr3_nt: TGTGCCAGCAGTTTCAGATCAAATCAGCCCCAGCATTTT
clone_size: -; d_call: -; v_call: TRBV6-1; j_call: TRBJ1-2; cdr3_aa: CASSDSRVIVRGYTF; cdr3_nt: TGTGCCAGCAGTGATTCCAGGGTTATAGTCAGGGGCTACACCTTC
clone_size: -; d_call: TRBD1; v_call: TRBV2; j_call: TRBJ1-2; cdr3_aa: CASSGDRLGLLGYTF; cdr3_nt: TGTGCCAGCAGTGGGGACAGGTTGGGTCTGCTAGGCTACACCTTC
clone_size: -; d_call: TRBD2; v_call: TRBV6-6; j_call: TRBJ2-1; cdr3_aa: CASSPAGASGNEQFF; cdr3_nt: TGTGCCAGCAGCCCAGCGGGAGCAAGTGGCAATGAGCAGTTCTTC
clone_size: -; d_call: -; v_call: TRBV7-9; j_call: TRBJ2-1; cdr3_aa: CASSLGDEQFF; cdr3_nt: TGTGCCAGCAGCTTAGGAGATGAGCAGTTCTTC
clone_size: -; d_call: TRBD2; v_call: TRBV30; j_call: TRBJ2-1; cdr3_aa: CAWSGGTSGLLGVQFF; cdr3_nt: TGTGCCTGGAGTGGTGGGACTAGCGGGCTCCTGGGGGTGCAGTTCTTC
clone_size: -; d_call: TRBD2; v_call: TRBV7-8; j_call: TRBJ2-1; cdr3_aa: CASSLGLAVYNEQFF; cdr3_nt: TGTGCCAGCAGCTTAGGCCTAGCGGTCTACAATGAGCAGTTCTTC
clone_size: -; d_call: TRBD1; v_call: TRBV19; j_call: TRBJ2-7; cdr3_aa: CASSGQVGTYEQYF; cdr3_nt: TGTGCCAGTAGTGGACAGGTGGGCACCTACGAGCAGTACTTC
clone_size: few; d_call: -; v_call: TRBV11-3; j_call: TRBJ1-1; cdr3_aa: CASSADTEAFF; cdr3_nt: TGTGCCAGCAGCGCCGACACGGAAGCTTTCTTT
clone_size: -; d_call: -; v_call: TRBV2; j_call: TRBJ2-1; cdr3_aa: CAGGRDTYNEQFF; cdr3_nt: TGTGCCGGAGGCCGGGACACTTACAATGAGCAGTTCTTC
clone_size: -; d_call: -; v_call: TRBV7-8; j_call: TRBJ1-1; cdr3_aa: CASSLTQAGGAFF; cdr3_nt: TGTGCCAGCAGCTTAACGCAAGCCGGGGGGGCTTTCTTT
clone_size: once; d_call: -; v_call: TRBV2; j_call: TRBJ2-1; cdr3_aa: CAGGVTLNYNEQFF; cdr3_nt: TGTGCCGGCGGGGTCACCCTAAACTACAATGAGCAGTTCTTC
clone_size: -; d_call: -; v_call: TRBV27; j_call: TRBJ2-7; cdr3_aa: CASSLYRGAYGEQYF; cdr3_nt: TGTGCCAGCAGTTTATATCGGGGGGCCTATGGGGAGCAGTACTTC
clone_size: -; d_call: -; v_call: TRBV2; j_call: TRBJ2-7; cdr3_aa: CASVRYEQYF; cdr3_nt: TGTGCCAGCGTTAGATACGAGCAGTACTTC
clone_size: -; d_call: -; v_call: TRBV27; j_call: TRBJ2-7; cdr3_aa: CASSPRGRYEQYF; cdr3_nt: TGTGCCAGCAGCCCAAGGGGAAGGTACGAGCAGTACTTC
clone_size: -; d_call: TRBD2; v_call: TRBV4-1; j_call: TRBJ2-5; cdr3_aa: CASSPVLAGVESQYF; cdr3_nt: TGCGCCAGCAGCCCCGTACTAGCGGGTGTCGAGTCCCAGTACTTC
clone_size: -; d_call: -; v_call: TRBV19; j_call: TRBJ1-4; cdr3_aa: CASSLGQTATNEKLFF; cdr3_nt: TGTGCCAGTAGTCTTGGACAGACTGCAACTAATGAAAAACTGTTTTTT
clone_size: once; d_call: TRBD2; v_call: TRBV30; j_call: TRBJ2-3; cdr3_aa: CACSSSGTRDYF; cdr3_nt: TGTGCCTGTTCCTCATCCGGGACTAGAGATTATTTT
clone_size: -; d_call: TRBD1; v_call: TRBV6-6; j_call: TRBJ1-5; cdr3_aa: CASSFGQGGNQPQHF; cdr3_nt: TGTGCCAGCAGCTTTGGACAGGGAGGCAATCAGCCCCAGCATTTT
clone_size: -; d_call: -; v_call: TRBV9; j_call: TRBJ2-7; cdr3_aa: CASSTSRGYEQYF; cdr3_nt: TGTGCCAGCAGTACTTCCAGAGGCTACGAGCAGTACTTC
clone_size: -; d_call: -; v_call: TRBV10-3; j_call: TRBJ2-3; cdr3_aa: CAISEGREKDTQYF; cdr3_nt: TGTGCCATCAGTGAGGGACGGGAGAAAGATACGCAGTATTTT
clone_size: -; d_call: -; v_call: TRBV25-1; j_call: TRBJ2-1; cdr3_aa: CASNRERDEQFF; cdr3_nt: TGTGCCAGCAATCGGGAGAGAGATGAGCAGTTCTTC
clone_size: -; d_call: -; v_call: TRBV7-8; j_call: TRBJ2-1; cdr3_aa: CASSPAVAENNEQFF; cdr3_nt: TGTGCCAGCAGCCCCGCGGTAGCGGAGAACAATGAGCAGTTCTTC
clone_size: -; d_call: TRBD2; v_call: TRBV29-1; j_call: TRBJ2-1; cdr3_aa: CSVAGGSYNEQFF; cdr3_nt: TGCAGCGTCGCGGGAGGCTCCTACAATGAGCAGTTCTTC
clone_size: -; d_call: -; v_call: TRBV9; j_call: TRBJ2-2; cdr3_aa: CASSVRTDNTGELFF; cdr3_nt: TGTGCCAGCAGCGTAAGGACAGACAACACCGGGGAGCTGTTTTTT
clone_size: -; d_call: -; v_call: TRBV25-1; j_call: TRBJ2-5; cdr3_aa: CASSEFLLQGRRDTQYF; cdr3_nt: TGTGCCAGCAGTGAATTTCTCCTTCAGGGCCGGCGCGACACCCAGTACTTC
clone_size: -; d_call: TRBD2; v_call: TRBV7-3; j_call: TRBJ2-3; cdr3_aa: CASSPGLPPTDTQYF; cdr3_nt: TGTGCCAGCAGCCCGGGACTACCACCCACAGATACGCAGTATTTT
clone_size: -; d_call: -; v_call: TRBV5-1; j_call: TRBJ1-5; cdr3_aa: CASSFKADQPQHF; cdr3_nt: TGCGCCAGCAGCTTCAAGGCGGATCAGCCCCAGCATTTT
clone_size: -; d_call: -; v_call: TRBV19; j_call: TRBJ2-2; cdr3_aa: CAGGPRGGTGELFF; cdr3_nt: TGTGCCGGTGGCCCACGGGGTGGCACCGGGGAGCTGTTTTTT
clone_size: -; d_call: TRBD2; v_call: TRBV7-2; j_call: TRBJ2-7; cdr3_aa: CASSLVSSGRTAPYEQYF; cdr3_nt: TGTGCCAGCAGCTTAGTTTCTAGCGGGCGGACCGCACCCTACGAGCAGTACTTC
clone_size: -; d_call: -; v_call: TRBV7-2; j_call: TRBJ2-3; cdr3_aa: CASSFRAELTDTQYF; cdr3_nt: TGTGCCAGCAGCTTCAGGGCGGAACTCACAGATACGCAGTATTTT
clone_size: -; d_call: TRBD1; v_call: TRBV19; j_call: TRBJ1-3; cdr3_aa: CASSMWDRRTPIYF; cdr3_nt: TGTGCCAGTAGTATGTGGGACAGGAGAACACCCATATATTTT
clone_size: -; d_call: -; v_call: TRBV28; j_call: TRBJ1-3; cdr3_aa: CASNDNWSAPGLEGNTIYF; cdr3_nt: TGTGCCAGCAATGATAATTGGTCTGCACCAGGACTAGAAGGAAACACCATATATTTT
clone_size: -; d_call: TRBD1; v_call: TRBV28; j_call: TRBJ1-4; cdr3_aa: CASSWTYSTGQNEKLFF; cdr3_nt: TGTGCCAGCAGTTGGACTTATTCGACAGGGCAGAATGAAAAACTGTTTTTT
clone_size: -; d_call: TRBD1; v_call: TRBV6-5; j_call: TRBJ1-2; cdr3_aa: CASSWDRGAGYTF; cdr3_nt: TGTGCCAGCAGTTGGGACAGGGGAGCTGGCTACACCTTC
clone_size: -; d_call: -; v_call: TRBV21-1; j_call: TRBJ1-2; cdr3_aa: CASRRTGQRSYGYTF; cdr3_nt: TGTGCCAGCAGACGTACCGGACAGCGATCCTATGGCTACACCTTC
clone_size: -; d_call: -; v_call: TRBV21-1; j_call: TRBJ1-5; cdr3_aa: CASSLRDSEPPQHF; cdr3_nt: TGTGCCAGCAGCCTCCGGGACAGTGAGCCGCCCCAGCATTTT
clone_size: few; d_call: -; v_call: TRBV27; j_call: TRBJ1-1; cdr3_aa: CASSSTGQNTEAFF; cdr3_nt: TGTGCCAGCAGTTCCACGGGACAGAACACTGAAGCTTTCTTT
clone_size: -; d_call: -; v_call: TRBV13; j_call: TRBJ2-7; cdr3_aa: CATLPRDSGPYEQYF; cdr3_nt: TGTGCCACCTTACCTCGTGATAGCGGCCCCTACGAGCAGTACTTC
clone_size: -; d_call: -; v_call: TRBV7-3; j_call: TRBJ2-7; cdr3_aa: CASSRDSNSYEQYF; cdr3_nt: TGTGCCAGCAGCAGAGACAGTAACTCCTACGAGCAGTACTTC
clone_size: -; d_call: -; v_call: TRBV5-1; j_call: TRBJ2-7; cdr3_aa: CASSWGDSTYEQYF; cdr3_nt: TGCGCCAGCAGCTGGGGGGACAGTACTTACGAGCAGTACTTC
clone_size: -; d_call: -; v_call: TRBV27; j_call: TRBJ2-1; cdr3_aa: CASSPPQREILNEQFF; cdr3_nt: TGTGCCAGCAGTCCTCCCCAGAGGGAGATTTTGAATGAGCAGTTCTTC
clone_size: -; d_call: TRBD1; v_call: TRBV5-6; j_call: TRBJ1-2; cdr3_aa: CASTLDRGFHGYTF; cdr3_nt: TGTGCCAGCACCCTAGACAGGGGATTCCATGGCTACACCTTC
clone_size: -; d_call: -; v_call: TRBV11-3; j_call: TRBJ2-7; cdr3_aa: CASSRDKDYEQYF; cdr3_nt: TGTGCCAGCAGCCGGGACAAAGATTACGAGCAGTACTTC
clone_size: -; d_call: TRBD2; v_call: TRBV9; j_call: TRBJ2-7; cdr3_aa: CASSVGGTREQYF; cdr3_nt: TGTGCCAGCAGCGTAGGCGGGACTAGAGAGCAGTACTTC